These 28 T cell receptor beta chains share one sample of origin, sequenced in a study of blood T cell repertoires in COVID-19. Only in-frame clones appear in the TCRdb table, and some are missing; sequencing was by immunoSEQ multiplex PCR. Of under 450,000 clones listed, roughly 90% were seen once; the top ten hold approximately 1.5%. Sequencing was carried out using peripheral blood. The receptors were gathered from a woman in her forties with COVID-19, enrolled during active disease.

CDR3 sequence: CASSIRRGGNNQPQHF. Here the CDR3 DNA reads TGTGCCAGTAGTATAAGGAGGGGGGGGAACAATCAGCCCCAGCATTTT. This chain uses TRBV19 with TRBJ1-5, with D maybe TRBD1 (6 bases). Germline V CDR1 and CDR2: LNHDA, SQIVND (reference sequence). This CDR3 is built from 16 residues. Trimming stripped 2 bases from V and 3 bases from J, with 14 bases between.

The J gene is TRBJ2-2, the V gene TRBV4-1; no clear D. Trimming took 0 bases from V and 4 from J, leaving 3 bases between them. Germline assignment: CDR1 MGHRA and CDR2 YSYEKL. The CDR3 has 13 amino acids. CDR3 sequence: CASSQDFTGELFF. The DNA for the CDR3 is TGCGCCAGCAGCCAAGACTTCACCGGGGAGCTGTTTTTT.

To note about this clone: Distinct nucleotide sequences in the sample also encode this CDR3. The gene calls are TRBV28 and TRBJ2-2; 8 bases map to TRBD2. Germline V gene lookup returns CDR1 MDHEN and CDR2 SYDVKM. V dropped 6 bases and J dropped 1; count of bases not matched to a gene: 4. The CDR3 is made up of 15 amino acids. The CDR3 protein is CASRPTSGNTGELFF. CDR3 DNA sequence: TGTGCCAGCAGACCAACTAGCGGGAACACCGGGGAGCTGTTTTTT. The full variable domain, rest sourced from reference TRBV28 and TRBJ2-2, is DVKVTQSSRYLVKRTGEKVFLECVQDMDHENMFWYRQDPGLGLRLIYFSYDVKMKEKGDIPEGYSVSREKKERFSLILESASTNQTSMYLCASRPTSGNTGELFFGEGSRLTVL.

The chain couples TRBV28 to TRBJ1-5, with D hard to call. Trimming removed 1 base from V and 11 bases from J, with 12 bases in between. The length of the CDR3 is 13 residues. The V gene's germline CDR1 is MDHEN and CDR2 SYDVKM. In nucleotides, the CDR3 is TGTGCCAGCAGTTTATCCCCCCCGGTAGCCCAGCATTTT. Its translation is CASSLSPPVAQHF. Full variable domain (outside the CDR3, taken from reference TRBV28 and TRBJ1-5): DVKVTQSSRYLVKRTGEKVFLECVQDMDHENMFWYRQDPGLGLRLIYFSYDVKMKEKGDIPEGYSVSREKKERFSLILESASTNQTSMYLCASSLSPPVAQHFGDGTRLSIL.

The chain recombines TRBV18 with TRBJ1-4; no definite D call. CDR3 length: 12 residues. Germline CDR1 reads KGHSH; CDR2 reads LQKENI. V gave up 3 bases and J gave up 8 bases, with 7 bases separating them. CDR3 nucleotides: TGTGCCAGCTCACCGGGCACGGAAAAACTGTTTTTT. Translated, it gives CASSPGTEKLFF.

In the case of this clone: Other nucleotide sequences from this sample produce the same CDR3. The J gene is TRBJ1-1, the V gene TRBV5-1; D possibly corresponds to TRBD1 (5 bases). This CDR3 is 12 amino acids long. CDR1 is SGHRS and CDR2 is YFSETQ in the germline V gene. V was trimmed by 1 base and J by 4 bases, leaving 5 bases between them. In DNA form, the CDR3 reads TGCGCCAGCAGCTTGAGGGGCACTGAAGCTTTCTTT. Amino acid sequence: CASSLRGTEAFF. Drawing the rest from reference TRBV5-1 and TRBJ1-1, the complete variable domain is KAGVTQTPRYLIKTRGQQVTLSCSPISGHRSVSWYQQTPGQGLQFLFEYFSETQRNKGNFPGRFSGRQFSNSRSEMNVSTLELGDSALYLCASSLRGTEAFFGQGTRLTVV.

This clone was detected once. This chain connects TRBV7-9 to TRBJ1-2; perhaps TRBD1 as D (6 bases). Germline V lookup: CDR1 SEHNR, CDR2 FQNEAQ (reference sequence). The CDR3 length is 17 residues. V lost 6 bases, J lost 4 bases, and 24 bases lay in between. The CDR3 here is CASRGPIQTDSGYGYTF. CDR3 in DNA: TGTGCCAGCAGGGGCCCCATCCAAACGGACAGCGGCTATGGCTACACCTTC.

The chain is built from TRBV2 and TRBJ2-7, with 7 bases aligning to TRBD1. The CDR3 is 13 residues long. V was clipped by 9 bases and J by 1 base; unmatched bases: 6. Germline-derived CDR1 and CDR2 are SNHLY and FYNNEI. The CDR3 here is CASMTGRSYEQYF. The DNA for the CDR3 is TGTGCCAGTATGACAGGGCGTTCCTACGAGCAGTACTTC.

The CDR3 DNA sequence: TGTGCCAGTAGTTTCCCGGGGGGGAATTCACCCCTCCACTTT. It is translated as CASSFPGGNSPLHF. The gene calls are TRBV19 and TRBJ1-6; D is possibly TRBD1 (5 bases). CDR3 length: 14 residues. The germline gives CDR1 LNHDA, CDR2 SQIVND (reference sequence). Trimming cost V 5 bases and J 7 bases, with 12 bases left between them.

A single count supports this clone. V is TRBV27 and J is TRBJ2-7; D perhaps matches TRBD2 (6 bases). Germline lookup yields CDR1 MNHEY and CDR2 SMNVEV (reference sequence). With 6 bases removed from V and 2 bases from J, the gap between germline ends came to 17 bases. The CDR3 consists of 15 residues. This chain's CDR3 is CASSQTAGGTYEQYF. For the CDR3, the DNA is TGTGCCAGCAGCCAGACGGCCGGGGGTACCTACGAGCAGTACTTC.

The chain has TRBV19 and TRBJ1-5; 7 nucleotides match TRBD1. CDR1 is LNHDA, CDR2 SQIVND, per germline (reference sequence). The CDR3 length is 14 residues. V lost 7 bases and J lost 2; bases outside the gene matches: 5. CDR3 protein: CASKRQGGNQPQHF. CDR3 coding DNA: TGTGCCAGTAAGCGACAGGGCGGCAATCAGCCCCAGCATTTT.

This chain joins TRBV4-3 and TRBJ1-3, with 9 nucleotides matching TRBD1. The trim removed 0 bases at V and 4 bases at J, leaving 4 bases unmatched. CDR3 length equals 16 residues. Germline V gives CDR1 LGHNA, CDR2 YSLEER. CDR3 sequence: CASSQDGTGSGNTIYF. Here the CDR3 DNA reads TGCGCCAGCAGCCAAGATGGGACAGGGAGCGGAAACACCATATATTTT.

A single count supports this clone. This sequence joins TRBV7-2 and TRBJ1-2; D not certain. Per germline, CDR1 SGHTA and CDR2 FQGNSA. The CDR3 contains 15 residues. The V end was cut by 2 bases, the J end by 2 bases, with 12 bases between. CDR3 nucleotides: TGTGCCAGCAGCTTACTAAAGGGAGGGAACTATGGCTACACCTTC. It encodes CASSLLKGGNYGYTF.

V usage is TRBV7-9 and J usage is TRBJ1-6, with D tentatively TRBD1 (5 bases). The CDR3 totals 15 residues. Germline V gene lookup returns CDR1 SEHNR and CDR2 FQNEAQ (reference sequence). V shed 5 bases and J shed 4 bases, with 12 bases lying between them. In DNA form, the CDR3 reads TGTGCCAGCAGCCCGGGGGGGTGGTATAATTCACCCCTCCACTTT. It codes for CASSPGGWYNSPLHF.

The genes are TRBV18 and TRBJ1-1; 9 bases line up with TRBD1. The CDR3 covers 15 residues. The V and J ends lost 5 bases and 4 bases, in that order; junction bases with no gene match: 8. Germline CDR1 KGHSH, CDR2 LQKENI. CDR3: CASSTARTGVTEAFF. CDR3 nucleotide sequence: TGTGCCAGCTCAACCGCCCGGACAGGGGTCACTGAAGCTTTCTTT.

V gene TRBV10-3 combines with J gene TRBJ2-7, with TRBD1 as a possible D gene (7 bases). V was trimmed by 6 bases and J by 3 bases, leaving 12 bases between them. Germline-derived CDR1 and CDR2 are ENHRY and SYGVKD. The CDR3 is 13 residues long. The CDR3 DNA reads as TGTGCCATCAGCCGACAGGGACTCTACGAGCAGTACTTC. This codes for CAISRQGLYEQYF.

The chain has TRBV10-3 and TRBJ1-2, with TRBD1 matching 7 bases. This CDR3 spans 19 amino acids. In germline, CDR1 is ENHRY, CDR2 SYGVKD. V was pared by 4 bases and J by 3 bases, with 20 bases of the junction left unmatched. The CDR3 loop is CAISVPNHRGSASYYGYTF. The DNA for the CDR3 is TGTGCCATCAGTGTCCCCAATCACAGGGGATCCGCGTCATACTATGGCTACACCTTC.

The V and J genes are TRBV9 and TRBJ1-1; no firm D call. The CDR3 extends over 15 amino acids. V lost 4 bases and J lost 4, with 17 bases in between. Germline V gene data show CDR1 as SGDLS and CDR2 as YYNGEE. Written as DNA, the CDR3 is TGTGCCAGCAGCCCCCGGGGTTTTCCGGGCACTGAAGCTTTCTTT. This encodes CASSPRGFPGTEAFF.

V is TRBV27 and J is TRBJ1-1; possible D gene TRBD1, 5 bases. Per germline, CDR1 MNHEY and CDR2 SMNVEV (reference sequence). The CDR3 covers 14 residues. V shed 3 bases and J shed 1 base, with 9 bases lying between them. CDR3 DNA sequence: TGTGCCAGCAGTTTCGGGGGGTGGAACACTGAAGCTTTCTTT. Protein sequence: CASSFGGWNTEAFF.

The chain uses TRBV10-3 and TRBJ1-1, with 7 bases matching TRBD1. The CDR3 has 14 amino acids. V was pared by 2 bases and J by 7 bases, with 7 bases of the junction left unmatched. Germline values: CDR1 ENHRY, CDR2 SYGVKD. This chain's CDR3 is CAISEHGTDHEAFF. CDR3 coding DNA: TGTGCCATCAGTGAGCACGGGACAGACCATGAAGCTTTCTTT.

The chain carries TRBV5-6 and TRBJ2-3; D not resolved. The germline V gene encodes CDR1 SGHDT and CDR2 YYEEEE. The ends were cut back, 1 base at V and 4 bases at J, with 4 bases in the middle. This CDR3 is built from 12 residues. This CDR3 is CASSLQSDTQYF. For the CDR3, the DNA is TGTGCCAGCAGCTTGCAATCAGATACGCAGTATTTT.

The V and J genes are TRBV9 and TRBJ2-1; 10 bases are a match to TRBD2. V shed 1 base and J 7 bases; nucleotides not matched to a gene: 2. This CDR3 comprises 14 residues. CDR1 is SGDLS and CDR2 is YYNGEE in the germline V gene. The CDR3 region is CASSVSGGANEQFF. The CDR3 coding sequence is TGTGCCAGCAGCGTAAGCGGGGGGGCAAATGAGCAGTTCTTC.

CDR3 in DNA: TGTGCCAGCAGCCAAGTTAGCGGCAATCAGCCCCAGCATTTT. It translates to CASSQVSGNQPQHF. This chain links TRBV3-1 (or the pseudogene TRBV3-2) with TRBJ1-5; no clear D gene. Per germline, CDR1 LGHDT and CDR2 YNNKEL (reference sequence). Trimming took 1 base from V and 2 from J, leaving 6 bases between them. CDR3 size: 14 residues.

This clone showed up just once. This chain connects TRBV6-5 to TRBJ2-7; D not certain. This CDR3 is built from 14 residues. Germline CDR1 is MNHEY and CDR2 is SVGAGI. V lost 0 bases, J lost 2 bases, and 8 bases lay in between. The CDR3 region is CASSYSAGAYEQYF. For the CDR3, the DNA is TGTGCCAGCAGTTACTCCGCCGGAGCCTACGAGCAGTACTTC.

This chain links TRBV28 with TRBJ1-6; TRBD1 is a possible D gene (6 bases). The V gene's germline CDR1 is MDHEN and CDR2 SYDVKM. This CDR3 has 15 amino acids. The V gene lost 3 bases and the J gene lost 7 bases, with 13 bases spanning the gap. The CDR3 is CASSLQWQGNSPLHF. Here the CDR3 DNA reads TGTGCCAGCAGTTTGCAATGGCAGGGGAATTCACCCCTCCACTTT.

The chain couples TRBV25-1 to TRBJ1-1; 7 nucleotides agree with TRBD1. V dropped 7 bases and J dropped 4; count of bases not matched to a gene: 9. CDR3 size: 14 residues. The V gene's germline CDR1 is MGHDK and CDR2 SYGVNS. DNA of the CDR3: TGTGCCAGCAATCCAGGGGGTAAGGGCACTGAAGCTTTCTTT. This encodes CASNPGGKGTEAFF.

The genes are TRBV30 and TRBJ1-3, with D possibly being TRBD1 (5 bases). Trimming took off 5 bases at V and 2 bases at J, with 19 bases between the two ends. Germline CDR1 GTSNPN, CDR2 SVGIG (reference sequence). The CDR3 is made up of 16 amino acids. CDR3 in amino acids: CAWDPAGGRTGNTIYF. The CDR3 DNA is TGTGCCTGGGATCCTGCGGGGGGGAGAACTGGAAACACCATATATTTT.

The gene calls are TRBV28 and TRBJ1-2, with D possibly matching TRBD1 (5 bases). Trimming took 2 bases from V and 8 from J, leaving 15 bases between them. The CDR3 covers 14 residues. Per germline, CDR1 MDHEN and CDR2 SYDVKM. CDR3 loop: CASSLQGSSTGYTF. DNA for the CDR3: TGTGCCAGCAGTTTACAGGGTTCCTCAACCGGCTACACCTTC.